What follows are 5 T cell receptor beta chains derived from one specimen sequenced in a study of blood T cell repertoires in COVID-19. TCRdb keeps only in-frame clones here, not all; method: immunoSEQ multiplex PCR. The data hold about 130,000 clones, with roughly four fifths observed a single time. Sequenced material: peripheral blood. All receptors come from a human donor in a cohort sampled during active COVID-19.

The J gene is TRBJ1-1, the V gene TRBV14; D perhaps matches TRBD1 (5 bases). V was pared by 0 bases and J by 4 bases, with 12 bases between. Germline V gene data show CDR1 as SGHDN and CDR2 as FVKESK. The CDR3 runs to 15 residues. CDR3 in DNA: TGTGCCAGCAGCCAAGACCAGGGTTTGGGCACTGAAGCTTTCTTT. This sequence encodes CASSQDQGLGTEAFF.

This clone was seen once. The chain is built from TRBV4-1 and TRBJ1-2; no definite D call. Trimming stripped 1 base from V and 3 bases from J, with 12 bases between. This CDR3 has 15 amino acids. Germline V gene lookup returns CDR1 MGHRA and CDR2 YSYEKL. The CDR3 DNA is TGCGCCAGCAGCCAAGTAGTCCTAGGAGACTATGGCTACACCTTC. The encoded protein is CASSQVVLGDYGYTF.

The CDR3 is CAGSLSGNTIYF. The CDR3 DNA reads TGTGCCGGGAGCCTCTCTGGAAACACCATATATTTT. The chain employs TRBV6-6 and TRBJ1-3; D call uncertain. The length of the CDR3 is 12 residues. From germline, CDR1 is MNHNY and CDR2 SVGAGI (reference sequence). V gave up 11 bases and J gave up 0 bases, with 8 bases separating them.

The J gene is TRBJ1-1, the V gene TRBV29-1, with 8 bases that match TRBD1. The V segment lost 5 bases and the J segment 4 bases; nucleotides outside the gene matches: 6. Germline loops: CDR1 SQVTM, CDR2 ANQGSEA. This CDR3 comprises 13 residues. The CDR3, as DNA: TGCAGCGTTCCTACCACAGGGGGCACTGAAGCTTTCTTT. Translated: CSVPTTGGTEAFF.

The rearrangement links TRBV18 to TRBJ1-1, with 9 bases fitting TRBD1. Trimming at V came to 3 bases and at J to 1 base, leaving 6 bases not matched to a gene. CDR1 KGHSH and CDR2 LQKENI come from the germline V gene. CDR3 length equals 16 residues. The CDR3 DNA sequence: TGTGCCAGCTCACCGTACAGGGACAGGGCGAACACTGAAGCTTTCTTT. This sequence encodes CASSPYRDRANTEAFF. The entire variable domain, with the rest obtained from reference TRBV18 and TRBJ1-1, is as follows: NAGVMQNPRHLVRRRGQEARLRCSPMKGHSHVYWYRQLPEEGLKFMVYLQKENIIDESGMPKERFSAEFPKEGPSILRIQQVVRGDSAAYFCASSPYRDRANTEAFFGQGTRLTVV.